These 24 T cell receptor beta chains came from one sample sequenced in a study of blood T cells in healthy people across ages. For the second PCR, which ran for roughly 6 to 12 cycles, a sample-barcoded 5' primer and a J-beta primer mix were used. TCRdb analysed the 5' RACE reads with MiXCR anew, one entry per CDR3 protein. This repertoire shows nearly 800,000 distinct CDR3 sequences, roughly 25% found once; its top ten account for under 4.5%. Another study also made use of these data, one on T cells of mothers and their children.

Sequenced material: blood. These receptors were collected from a boy younger than 18 in good health.

This clonotype was seen more than once but under ten times. This chain links TRBV15 with TRBJ1-3, with D unclear. The germline V gene has CDR1 LNHNV and CDR2 YYDKDF (reference sequence). Trimming left V 3 bases short and J 0 bases short, with 6 bases between. CDR3 length equals 14 residues. DNA of the CDR3: TGTGCCACCAGCAGTGGCGGCTCTGGAAACACCATATATTTT. Amino acid sequence: CATSSGGSGNTIYF.

The chain couples TRBV28 to TRBJ2-5, with D uncertain. The DNA end lines up better with TRBJ2-1; the J call may be wrong. CDR1 is MDHEN, CDR2 SYDVKM, per germline. The CDR3 sequence is 16 residues long. The CDR3: CASSSSAFSWVNEQFF. DNA for the CDR3: TGTGCCAGCAGCTCCTCCGCGTTTAGCTGGGTGAATGAGCAGTTCTTC.

The V gene is TRBV12-3 or TRBV12-4, the J gene TRBJ1-5; D unresolved. V lost 7 bases, J lost 3 bases, and 10 bases lay in between. This CDR3 region has 13 residues. CDR3 DNA sequence: TGTGCCAGCACCCCAGGCCCCAATCAGCCCCAGCATTTT. Its protein product is CASTPGPNQPQHF.

This chain connects TRBV11-2 to TRBJ2-1, with D possibly matching TRBD2 (5 bases). The V and J ends lost 1 base and 4 bases respectively, with 17 bases between them. The CDR3 is 17 amino acids. Germline CDR1 and CDR2: SGHAT and FQNNGV. The CDR3 bases are TGTGCCAGCAGCTTAGGCCCCCATGGGCGGGCTTACAATGAGCAGTTCTTC. As protein: CASSLGPHGRAYNEQFF. Full variable domain (outside the CDR3, taken from reference TRBV11-2 and TRBJ2-1): EAGVAQSPRYKIIEKRQSVAFWCNPISGHATLYWYQQILGQGPKLLIQFQNNGVVDDSQLPKDRFSAERLKGVDSTLKIQPAKLEDSAVYLCASSLGPHGRAYNEQFFGPGTRLTVL.

This clonotype occurred a few times. The rearrangement links TRBV5-1 to TRBJ2-3; maybe TRBD2 (5 bases). Trimming stripped 4 bases from V and 6 bases from J, with 18 bases between. Looked up from germline, CDR1 is SGHRS and CDR2 is YFSETQ. This CDR3 comprises 15 residues. The CDR3 loop reads CASSAGISQRDTQYF. DNA of the CDR3: TGCGCCAGCAGCGCCGGGATCTCCCAAAGGGATACGCAGTATTTT. Full variable domain (rest looked up from reference TRBV5-1 and TRBJ2-3): KAGVTQTPRYLIKTRGQQVTLSCSPISGHRSVSWYQQTPGQGLQFLFEYFSETQRNKGNFPGRFSGRQFSNSRSEMNVSTLELGDSALYLCASSAGISQRDTQYFGPGTRLTVL.

CDR3 sequence (DNA): TGTGCCAGCAGTCGCGAACTAGCGGGAGGGCCCTACAATGAGCAGTTCTTC. Its translation is CASSRELAGGPYNEQFF. J is TRBJ2-1 and V is TRBV6-2 or TRBV6-3; the match to TRBD2 covers 13 bases. Losses at the gene ends were 5 bases for V and 2 bases for J; bases not matched to a gene: 6. CDR1 is MNHEY and CDR2 is SVGEGT in the germline V gene. This CDR3 comprises 17 residues.

The chain carries TRBV29-1 and TRBJ2-5, with D possibly called TRBD1 or TRBD2 (5 bases each). The J call may be mistaken, given a closer DNA end match to TRBJ2-1. The CDR3 has 15 amino acids. Germline V gives CDR1 SQVTM, CDR2 ANQGSEA. CDR3 DNA sequence: TGCAGCGTTGAGGGGGAGACCGACTCCTACAATGAGCAGTTCTTC. Its translation: CSVEGETDSYNEQFF.

J is TRBJ1-1 and V is TRBV12-3 or TRBV12-4, with 7 nucleotides matching TRBD1. The CDR3 length is 17 residues. The V and J ends lost 3 bases and 4 bases, in that order; junction bases with no gene match: 14. For the CDR3, the DNA is TGTGCCAGCAGTTTTTCCACGGGACAGTGGATTGGCACTGAAGCTTTCTTT. Protein sequence: CASSFSTGQWIGTEAFF.

V usage is TRBV4-3 and J usage is TRBJ2-1, with TRBD2 identical over 9 bases. CDR1 is LGHNA, CDR2 YSLEER, per germline. This CDR3 spans 16 amino acids. The ends lost 0 bases at V and 4 bases at J; junction bases unmatched: 4. This chain's CDR3 is CASSQDTGLAYNEQFF. DNA for the CDR3: TGCGCCAGCAGCCAAGATACGGGACTAGCATACAATGAGCAGTTCTTC.

A few counts support this clonotype. The gene calls are TRBV18 and TRBJ1-1; D perhaps matches TRBD1 (6 bases). Germline lookup yields CDR1 KGHSH and CDR2 LQKENI. This CDR3 is built from 15 residues. The V and J ends lost 2 bases and 0 bases respectively, with 10 bases between them. The CDR3 spells CASSPRTEMNTEAFF. The CDR3 DNA reads TGTGCCAGCTCACCAAGGACAGAGATGAACACTGAAGCTTTCTTT.

The rearrangement links TRBV7-2 to TRBJ2-2; no firm D call. This CDR3 has 15 amino acids. Germline lookup yields CDR1 SGHTA and CDR2 FQGNSA. Trimming cost V 2 bases and J 7 bases, with 14 bases left between them. CDR3 nucleotide sequence: TGTGCCAGCAGCTTAAAGCCTTACCCGATCGGGGAGCTGTTTTTT. Its translation is CASSLKPYPIGELFF.

This clonotype was found a few times. The chain recombines TRBV7-9 with TRBJ1-4; 7 positions agree with TRBD1. This CDR3 spans 14 amino acids. With 4 bases clipped from V and 10 bases from J, the junction kept 9 bases outside the gene matches. CDR1 is SEHNR, CDR2 FQNEAQ, per germline (reference sequence). The CDR3 region is CASSSENRGGKLFF. Written as DNA, the CDR3 is TGTGCCAGCAGCTCCGAGAACAGGGGCGGAAAACTGTTTTTT. The complete variable domain, with remaining parts taken from reference TRBV7-9 and TRBJ1-4, reads DTGVSQNPRHKITKRGQNVTFRCDPISEHNRLYWYRQTLGQGPEFLTYFQNEAQLEKSRLLSDRFSAERPKGSFSTLEIQRTEQGDSAMYLCASSSENRGGKLFFGSGTQLSVL.

The CDR3 nucleotides are TGTGCCAGCAGTTCCCCTAGGTCGGTTTTAGCAACTAATGAAAAACTGTTTTTT. This gives the protein CASSSPRSVLATNEKLFF. V gene TRBV12-3 or TRBV12-4 combines with J gene TRBJ1-4; D unresolved. There are 18 residues in the CDR3. Trimming took 4 bases from V and 0 from J, leaving 18 bases between them.

The chain combines TRBV5-5 with TRBJ2-5; D may correspond to TRBD1 or TRBD2 (5 bases each). The DNA matches TRBJ2-7 better at its end, which makes the J call doubtful. CDR1 and CDR2 (germline): SGHKS, YYEKEE (reference sequence). The CDR3 contains 15 residues. DNA for the CDR3: TGTGCCAGCACCGATTTCCGGGACCGCACCTACGAGCAGTACTTC. Translation: CASTDFRDRTYEQYF.

The chain is built from TRBV29-1 and TRBJ2-5; D is uncertain. Germline CDR1 is SQVTM and CDR2 is ANQGSEA. The CDR3 runs 11 residues. V gave up 5 bases and J gave up 5 bases, with 9 bases separating them. CDR3 bases: TGCAGCGTTCCGGTGGGGGAGACCCAGTACTTC. Translating gives CSVPVGETQYF.

This clonotype has more than one count but fewer than ten. CDR3 in DNA: TGCGCCAGCGGAAGGACTAGCGGGGGTAATGAGCAGTTCTTC. It translates to CASGRTSGGNEQFF. The chain combines TRBV4-1 with TRBJ2-1; 13 bases line up with TRBD2. The CDR3 runs to 14 residues. J gave up 7 bases and V 8 bases, and 5 bases lay outside the gene matches. Germline V lookup: CDR1 MGHRA, CDR2 YSYEKL.

CDR3 sequence reads: CSTVGDLYNEQFF. CDR3 bases: TGCAGCACCGTCGGGGACCTCTACAATGAGCAGTTCTTC. The rearrangement links TRBV29-1 to TRBJ2-1, with D perhaps assigned TRBD1 or TRBD2 (5 bases each). The germline V gene encodes CDR1 SQVTM and CDR2 ANQGSEA. The V and J ends lost 8 bases and 3 bases respectively, with 14 bases between them. The CDR3 runs to 13 residues.

CDR3 sequence: CASSLGGASYYEQYF. CDR3 in DNA: TGTGCCAGCAGTTTGGGTGGCGCCTCTTACTACGAGCAGTACTTC. J is TRBJ2-5 and V is TRBV28; no clear D gene. The DNA end is more similar to TRBJ2-7, so the J call may be wrong. The CDR3 is made up of 15 amino acids. Germline V gene lookup returns CDR1 MDHEN and CDR2 SYDVKM.

This clonotype was seen more than once but under ten times. V gene TRBV7-6 combines with J gene TRBJ2-1; no clear D gene. CDR1 and CDR2 (germline): SGHVS, FNYEAQ. V was clipped by 3 bases and J by 9 bases, with 9 bases between them. The CDR3 extends over 12 amino acids. For the CDR3, the DNA is TGTGCCAGCAGCTTCCTAACATCTGAGCAGTTCTTC. This codes for CASSFLTSEQFF. The variable domain in full, with the rest retrieved from reference TRBV7-6 and TRBJ2-1, is GAGVSQSPRYKVTKRGQDVALRCDPISGHVSLYWYRQALGQGPEFLTYFNYEAQQDKSGLPNDRFSAERPEGSISTLTIQRTEQRDSAMYRCASSFLTSEQFFGPGTRLTVL.

The chain couples TRBV29-1 to TRBJ2-5; TRBD2 agrees at 7 bases. The J call is in doubt because the DNA end fits TRBJ2-7 better. CDR3 size: 14 residues. Germline CDR1 reads SQVTM; CDR2 reads ANQGSEA. The CDR3 reads CSVVGEGLVYEQYF. The CDR3 DNA sequence: TGCAGCGTTGTGGGGGAGGGACTGGTATACGAGCAGTACTTC.

About this clonotype itself: An end of the junction does not agree with germline; a read error may underlie this. CDR3 nucleotide sequence: TGTGTCAGCAGTGGACAGGGAGGTATGGATACGCAGTATTTT. Amino acid sequence: CVSSGQGGMDTQYF. V and J are TRBV6-5 and TRBJ2-3; 8 bases map to TRBD1. The CDR3 has 14 amino acids. Germline V gene sequence: CDR1 MNHEY, CDR2 SVGAGI.

The chain is built from TRBV9 and TRBJ2-5; TRBD2 matches at 9 bases. The DNA matches TRBJ2-7 better at its end, which makes the J call doubtful. Germline lookup yields CDR1 SGDLS and CDR2 YYNGEE. The CDR3 sequence is 16 residues long. The CDR3 DNA follows: TGTGCCAGCAGCGTATATCTTAGCGGGGGAATCTACGAGCAGTACTTC. Amino acid sequence: CASSVYLSGGIYEQYF.

V and J are TRBV12-5 and TRBJ2-6; D uncertain. Germline CDR1 reads LGHNT; CDR2 reads FRNRAP. The ends were cut back, 5 bases at V and 0 bases at J, with 8 bases in the middle. This CDR3 region has 15 residues. The CDR3 loop is CASGNVFSGANVLTF. CDR3 DNA sequence: TGTGCTAGTGGTAATGTCTTCTCTGGGGCCAACGTCCTGACTTTC.

This clonotype was seen only a few times. The V call is TRBV29-1, the J call TRBJ2-5; 8 bases are shared with TRBD1. Germline V CDR1 and CDR2: SQVTM, ANQGSEA. Losses at the gene ends were 0 bases for V and 2 bases for J; bases not matched to a gene: 2. The CDR3 is 14 residues long. The DNA of the CDR3 is TGCAGCGTTGAAGACAGGGGGCGTCAAGAGACCCAGTACTTC. Amino acid sequence: CSVEDRGRQETQYF.